This entry lists 12 T cell receptor beta chains sequenced from one sample in a study of cytomegalovirus exposure and HLA in healthy donors. 60 Vbeta and 13 Jbeta primers were used in PCR. The repertoire was sequenced with immunoSEQ multiplex PCR; TCRdb's copy has only in-frame clones and lacks some. The sample includes under 65,000 clones. The sequenced material came from PBMCs. These receptors all come from a woman aged 25 to 39 in good health and CMV-seropositive.

This rearrangement joins TRBV18 to TRBJ1-1; D is perhaps TRBD1 (5 bases). Per germline, CDR1 KGHSH and CDR2 LQKENI. V was cut by 3 bases and J by 6 bases, with 11 bases left in between. The CDR3 loop spans 13 amino acids. The CDR3 DNA is TGTGCCAGCTCACCCTGGGGCCAGGCTGAAGCTTTCTTT. Protein sequence: CASSPWGQAEAFF.

This chain connects TRBV28 to TRBJ1-6; no firm D call. CDR1 is MDHEN and CDR2 is SYDVKM in the germline V gene. V lost 6 bases and J 14 bases, leaving 26 bases between the germline ends. This CDR3 spans 16 amino acids. The CDR3 DNA is TGTGCCAGCAGGGAGCTTAGCGAAAGGGATTCCCCAACCCTCCACTTT. Residues: CASRELSERDSPTLHF.

In DNA form, the CDR3 reads TGTGCCAGCTCACCAATCAGGGACACTGAAGCTTTCTTT. Amino acid sequence: CASSPIRDTEAFF. The V call is TRBV18, the J call TRBJ1-1; a possible D gene is TRBD1 (5 bases). This CDR3 comprises 13 residues. V lost 2 bases and J lost 3, with 7 bases in between. Germline CDR1 KGHSH, CDR2 LQKENI. Looking up the rest from reference TRBV18 and TRBJ1-1 gives the full variable domain: NAGVMQNPRHLVRRRGQEARLRCSPMKGHSHVYWYRQLPEEGLKFMVYLQKENIIDESGMPKERFSAEFPKEGPSILRIQQVVRGDSAAYFCASSPIRDTEAFFGQGTRLTVV.

V is TRBV9 and J is TRBJ2-7; D is unclear. From germline, CDR1 is SGDLS and CDR2 YYNGEE. V was trimmed by 0 bases and J by 0 bases, leaving 10 bases between them. This CDR3 is 15 amino acids long. The CDR3, as DNA: TGTGCCAGCAGCGTAGGGAGCGCCAGCTCCTACGAGCAGTACTTC. It is translated as CASSVGSASSYEQYF.

The chain links TRBV4-1 to TRBJ1-3; no firm D call. V was trimmed by 2 bases and J by 1 base, leaving 15 bases between them. The CDR3 sequence is 17 residues long. The V gene's germline CDR1 is MGHRA and CDR2 YSYEKL. In DNA form, the CDR3 reads TGCGCCAGCAGCCAATATTACCCCCGGGAGTCTGGAAACACCATATATTTT. Amino acid sequence: CASSQYYPRESGNTIYF.

To note about this clone: The junction and the germline gene differ at one end; a read error may be behind it. The chain employs TRBV4-1 and TRBJ1-5; possibly TRBD1 for D (5 bases). This CDR3 is 15 amino acids long. Germline V gene data show CDR1 as MGHRA and CDR2 as YSYEKL. DNA of the CDR3: TGCGCCAGCAGTCAAGGAGTCAGGGGCAATCAGCCCCAGCATTTT. It encodes CASSQGVRGNQPQHF.

The J gene is TRBJ1-3, the V gene TRBV13, with TRBD1 matching 8 bases. Germline assignment: CDR1 PRHDT and CDR2 FYEKMQ (reference sequence). CDR3 size: 16 residues. Losses at the gene ends were 3 bases for V and 0 bases for J; bases not matched to a gene: 4. Here the CDR3 reads CASSFRTGLSGNTIYF. The CDR3 DNA reads as TGTGCCAGCAGCTTCAGGACAGGGCTCTCTGGAAACACCATATATTTT.

The V and J genes are TRBV11-1 and TRBJ2-7; 7 bases map to TRBD1. After removal of 4 bases from V and 3 bases from J, the junction contained 3 bases not matched to a gene. This CDR3 comprises 13 residues. Looked up from germline, CDR1 is SGHAT and CDR2 is FQDESV (reference sequence). CDR3 DNA sequence: TGTGCCAGCAGCTCAACAGGGGACTACGAGCAGTACTTC. This encodes CASSSTGDYEQYF.

CDR3 DNA sequence: TGTGCCAGCAGTGGGGACAGGGCCCGAAACTCTGGGGCCAACGTCCTGACTTTC. Amino acid sequence: CASSGDRARNSGANVLTF. The chain recombines TRBV6-1 with TRBJ2-6, with 9 positions matching TRBD1. This CDR3 region has 18 residues. CDR1 and CDR2 (germline): MNHNS, SASEGT. The ends lost 4 bases at V and 0 bases at J; junction bases unmatched: 7.

The rearrangement links TRBV6-5 to TRBJ2-7; 8 bases map to TRBD1. This CDR3 contains 14 residues. V gave up 6 bases and J gave up 0 bases; unmatched junction bases: 4. Germline V lookup: CDR1 MNHEY, CDR2 SVGAGI. The DNA of the CDR3 is TGTGCCAGCAGAAGGACAGGGAGCTCCTACGAGCAGTACTTC. Its protein product is CASRRTGSSYEQYF.

The rearrangement links TRBV6-5 to TRBJ2-3; 9 bases map to TRBD2. The CDR3 is made up of 15 amino acids. Germline-derived CDR1 and CDR2 are MNHEY and SVGAGI. V trimming: 2 bases; J trimming: 2 bases; junction bases outside the gene matches: 2. The CDR3 DNA reads as TGTGCCAGCAGTTACAAGCGGGGGGTCACAGATACGCAGTATTTT. It codes for CASSYKRGVTDTQYF.

The chain carries TRBV9 and TRBJ1-3; 8 bases agree with TRBD1. J gave up 7 bases and V 4 bases, and 10 bases lay outside the gene matches. The CDR3 consists of 15 residues. Germline lookup yields CDR1 SGDLS and CDR2 YYNGEE. CDR3 sequence (DNA): TGTGCCAGCAGCTCCCCAGGGGGCCAGAGGAACACCATATATTTT. This gives the protein CASSSPGGQRNTIYF. Supplemented by reference TRBV9 and TRBJ1-3, the full variable domain reads DSGVTQTPKHLITATGQRVTLRCSPRSGDLSVYWYQQSLDQGLQFLIQYYNGEERAKGNILERFSAQQFPDLHSELNLSSLELGDSALYFCASSSPGGQRNTIYFGEGSWLTVV.